This is a list of T cell receptor beta chains from one sample in a study of identical twins. TCRdb re-analysed the 5' RACE reads in MiXCR, keeping a single row per CDR3 protein. The sample lists some 300,000 distinct CDR3 sequences; approximately 13% were seen once. This sample was also put to use in a study of yellow fever vaccine responses in identical twins.

The sequenced sample was CD8+ T cells sorted from blood. These receptors were collected from a woman aged 18-29 years in good health. Each CDR3 is given with its conserved first and last residue. The D gene is left open where the match is weak. Clone size, where shown, is once, few, many, or a class for clones that have expanded.

TRBV15,TRBJ2-2,TRBD2,.,CATSRELAGGLAGELFF,TGTGCCACCAGCAGGGAACTAGCGGGGGGGCTCGCCGGGGAGCTGTTTTTT
TRBV6-2/TRBV6-3,TRBJ2-7,.,.,CATEGWGSSYEQYF,TGTGCCACCGAAGGGTGGGGGAGCTCCTACGAGCAGTACTTC
TRBV7-9,TRBJ2-3,TRBD2,few,CASSPRLAGGLDTQYF,TGTGCCAGCAGCCCACGACTAGCGGGGGGCCTGGATACGCAGTATTTT
TRBV18,TRBJ1-5,.,.,CASSPGRLGYSNQPQHF,TGTGCCAGCTCACCGGGCAGGTTAGGGTATAGCAATCAGCCCCAGCATTTT
TRBV29-1,TRBJ2-6,.,.,CSVPGTTLSGANVLTF,TGCAGCGTCCCAGGGACAACCCTCTCTGGGGCCAACGTCCTGACTTTC
TRBV24-1,TRBJ1-1,.,few,CATSVLGDSEETFF,TGTGCCACCAGTGTTTTGGGCGACAGTGAGGAAACTTTCTTT
TRBV3-1,TRBJ1-1,.,few,CASSEEGDTEAFF,TGTGCCAGTTCCGAAGAGGGAGATACTGAAGCTTTCTTT
TRBV6-1,TRBJ1-5,.,.,CASRPTGADNQPQHF,TGTGCCAGCAGACCCACCGGGGCCGACAATCAGCCCCAGCATTTT
TRBV28,TRBJ2-7,.,many,CASSLGENYEQYF,TGTGCCAGCAGTTTAGGTGAGAACTACGAGCAGTACTTC
TRBV5-1,TRBJ2-1,.,.,CASSADTGLNTNEQFF,TGCGCCAGCAGCGCCGACACAGGGTTGAACACCAATGAGCAGTTCTTC
TRBV13,TRBJ1-3,.,many,CASSQQGGGNTIYF,TGTGCCAGCAGCCAACAGGGCGGTGGAAACACCATATATTTT